This T cell receptor (beta chain) originates from a study of T cells in Graves' hyperthyroidism and ophthalmopathy. Overall study results and limits: Blood also carried most thyroid clonotypes expanded above 0.001. Progression to ophthalmopathy was predicted a median of about six months early.

The CDR3 has 15 residues. V lost 3 bases, J lost 0 bases, and 4 bases stayed unmatched. Looked up from germline, CDR1 is LNHNV and CDR2 is YYDKDF (reference sequence). This clonotype was detected many times. No antigen is known for it. Amplification of TCR beta CDR3 regions used RNA as the template. A first-round RT-PCR of the TCR CDR3 used the HTBI primer set. One entry per CDR3 protein results from TCRdb running MiXCR on the multiplex PCR reads. The table lists 500,000 to 600,000 distinct CDR3 sequences, approximately 16% of them singletons. The chain employs TRBV15 and TRBJ1-1; 7 bases line up with TRBD1. The specimen sequenced was blood. The receptor was derived from a woman aged 18-35 years with Graves' hyperthyroidism. The DNA of the CDR3 is TGTGCCACCAGCAGCCGGGACAGCATGAACACTGAAGCTTTCTTT. The encoded protein is CATSSRDSMNTEAFF.